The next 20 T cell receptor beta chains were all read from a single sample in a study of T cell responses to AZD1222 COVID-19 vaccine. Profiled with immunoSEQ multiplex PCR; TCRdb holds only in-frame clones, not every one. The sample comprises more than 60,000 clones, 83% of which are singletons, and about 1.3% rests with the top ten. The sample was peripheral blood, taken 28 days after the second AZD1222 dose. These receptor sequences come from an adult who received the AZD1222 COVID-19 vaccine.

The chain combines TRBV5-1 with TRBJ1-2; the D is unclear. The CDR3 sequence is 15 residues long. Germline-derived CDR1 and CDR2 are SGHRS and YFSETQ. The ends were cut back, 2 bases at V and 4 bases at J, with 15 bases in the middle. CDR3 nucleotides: TGCGCCAGCAGCTTTGGCGGGCGACCACGCTATGGCTACACCTTC. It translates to CASSFGGRPRYGYTF.

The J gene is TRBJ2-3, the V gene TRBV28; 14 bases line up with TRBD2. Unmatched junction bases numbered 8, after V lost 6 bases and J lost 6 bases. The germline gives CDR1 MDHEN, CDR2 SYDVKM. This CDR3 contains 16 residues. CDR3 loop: CASRTGLAGGRDTQYF. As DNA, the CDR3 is TGTGCCAGCAGGACAGGACTAGCGGGAGGTAGGGATACGCAGTATTTT.

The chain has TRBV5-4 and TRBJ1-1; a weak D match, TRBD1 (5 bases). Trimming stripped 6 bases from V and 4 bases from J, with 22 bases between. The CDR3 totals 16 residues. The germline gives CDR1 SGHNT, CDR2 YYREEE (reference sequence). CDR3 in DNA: TGTGCCAGCAAAATGGGAGGGGCCACCGTCCGCACTGAAGCTTTCTTT. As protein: CASKMGGATVRTEAFF.

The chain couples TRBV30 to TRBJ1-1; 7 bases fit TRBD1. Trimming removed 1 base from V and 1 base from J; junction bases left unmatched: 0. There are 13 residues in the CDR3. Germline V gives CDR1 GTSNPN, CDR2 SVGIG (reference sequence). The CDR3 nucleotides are TGTGCCTGGAGTGGACAGGGGAACACTGAAGCTTTCTTT. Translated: CAWSGQGNTEAFF.

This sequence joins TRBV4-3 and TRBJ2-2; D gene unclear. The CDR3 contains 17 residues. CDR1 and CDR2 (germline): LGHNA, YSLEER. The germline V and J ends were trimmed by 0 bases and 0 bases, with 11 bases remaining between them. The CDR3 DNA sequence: TGCGCCAGCAGCCAAGATCGGGTCCCCCCGAACACCGGGGAGCTGTTTTTT. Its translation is CASSQDRVPPNTGELFF.

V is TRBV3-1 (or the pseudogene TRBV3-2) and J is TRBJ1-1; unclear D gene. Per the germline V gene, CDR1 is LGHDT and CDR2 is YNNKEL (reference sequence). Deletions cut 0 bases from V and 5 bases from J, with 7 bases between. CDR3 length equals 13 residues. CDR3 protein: CASSQEFRTEAFF. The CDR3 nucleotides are TGTGCCAGCAGCCAAGAATTCCGGACTGAAGCTTTCTTT.

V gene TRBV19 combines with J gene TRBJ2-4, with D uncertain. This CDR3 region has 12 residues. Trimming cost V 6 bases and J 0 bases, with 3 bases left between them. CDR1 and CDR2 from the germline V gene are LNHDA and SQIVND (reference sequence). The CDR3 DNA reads TGTGCCAGTAGCCTAGCCAAAAACATTCAGTACTTC. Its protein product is CASSLAKNIQYF.

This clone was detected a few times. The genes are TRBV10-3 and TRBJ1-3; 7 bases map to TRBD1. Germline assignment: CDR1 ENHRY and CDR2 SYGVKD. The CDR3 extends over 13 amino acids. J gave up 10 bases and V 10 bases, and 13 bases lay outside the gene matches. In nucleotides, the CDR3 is TGTGCCAGCCTCGGGCAGGGGGTATCTACCATATATTTT. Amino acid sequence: CASLGQGVSTIYF.

Here the CDR3 reads CASSLAGRNTGELFF. In DNA form, the CDR3 reads TGTGCCAGCAGCTTAGCGGGACGTAACACCGGGGAGCTGTTTTTT. This chain links TRBV11-2 with TRBJ2-2; D is perhaps TRBD1 or TRBD2 (5 bases each). CDR1 is SGHAT and CDR2 is FQNNGV in the germline V gene. The CDR3 runs to 15 residues. Trimming took 1 base from V and 2 from J, leaving 8 bases between them. The whole variable domain, remainder taken from reference TRBV11-2 and TRBJ2-2, is EAGVAQSPRYKIIEKRQSVAFWCNPISGHATLYWYQQILGQGPKLLIQFQNNGVVDDSQLPKDRFSAERLKGVDSTLKIQPAKLEDSAVYLCASSLAGRNTGELFFGEGSRLTVL.

CDR3 residues: CASSLTGRAGEYEQYF. The CDR3 nucleotides read TGTGCCAGCAGCTTGACTGGGCGGGCAGGGGAGTACGAGCAGTACTTC. This chain joins TRBV5-6 and TRBJ2-7; tentatively, D is TRBD1 (6 bases). CDR1 is SGHDT and CDR2 is YYEEEE in the germline V gene. The CDR3 loop spans 16 amino acids. Trimming took 1 base from V and 4 from J, leaving 18 bases between them. The full variable domain, completed using reference TRBV5-6 and TRBJ2-7, is DAGVTQSPTHLIKTRGQQVTLRCSPKSGHDTVSWYQQALGQGPQFIFQYYEEEERQRGNFPDRFSGHQFPNYSSELNVNALLLGDSALYLCASSLTGRAGEYEQYFGPGTRLTVT.

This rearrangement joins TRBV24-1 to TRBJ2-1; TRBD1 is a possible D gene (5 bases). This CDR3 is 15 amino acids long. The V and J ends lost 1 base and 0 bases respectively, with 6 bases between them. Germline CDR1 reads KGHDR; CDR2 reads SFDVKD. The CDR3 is CATSDLDSSYNEQFF. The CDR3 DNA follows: TGTGCCACCAGTGATTTAGACAGCTCCTACAATGAGCAGTTCTTC.

For the CDR3, the DNA is TGTGCCAGCTCACCAATCGAAGCAGGGGGCCGGGCCGGGGAGCTGTTTTTT. This codes for CASSPIEAGGRAGELFF. The V call is TRBV18, the J call TRBJ2-2, with 8 positions matching TRBD1. In germline, CDR1 is KGHSH, CDR2 LQKENI. The length of the CDR3 is 17 residues. J gave up 6 bases and V 2 bases, and 11 bases lay outside the gene matches.

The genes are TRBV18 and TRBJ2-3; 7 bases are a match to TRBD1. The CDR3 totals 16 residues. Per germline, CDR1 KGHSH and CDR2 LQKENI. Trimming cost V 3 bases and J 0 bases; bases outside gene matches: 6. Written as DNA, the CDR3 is TGTGCCAGCTCACCCCGACGACAGGGTAGCACAGATACGCAGTATTTT. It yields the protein CASSPRRQGSTDTQYF.

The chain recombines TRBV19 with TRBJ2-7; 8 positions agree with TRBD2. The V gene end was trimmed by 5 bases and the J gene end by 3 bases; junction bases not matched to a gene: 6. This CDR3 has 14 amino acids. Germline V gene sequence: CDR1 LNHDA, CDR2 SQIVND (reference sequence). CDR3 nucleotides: TGTGCCAGTAGTGGGGGAAGCGGGAGCTACGAGCAGTACTTC. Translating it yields CASSGGSGSYEQYF.

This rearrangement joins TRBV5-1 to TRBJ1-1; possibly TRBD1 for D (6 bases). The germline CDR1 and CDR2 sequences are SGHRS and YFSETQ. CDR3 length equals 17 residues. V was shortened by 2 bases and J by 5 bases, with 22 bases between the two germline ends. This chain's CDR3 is CASSLRPPQQGGTEAFF. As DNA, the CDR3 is TGCGCCAGCAGCTTAAGACCGCCCCAACAGGGAGGTACTGAAGCTTTCTTT.

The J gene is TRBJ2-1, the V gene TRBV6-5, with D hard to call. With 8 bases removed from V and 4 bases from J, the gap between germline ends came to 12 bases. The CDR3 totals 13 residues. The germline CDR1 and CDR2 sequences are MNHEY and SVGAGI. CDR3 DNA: TGTGCCAGCTGGAGTAGAAGATACAATGAGCAGTTCTTC. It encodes CASWSRRYNEQFF.

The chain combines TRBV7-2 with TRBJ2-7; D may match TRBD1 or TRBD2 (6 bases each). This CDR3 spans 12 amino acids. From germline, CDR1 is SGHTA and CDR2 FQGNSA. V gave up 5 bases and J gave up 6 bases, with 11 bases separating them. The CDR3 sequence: CASSGGGIEQYF. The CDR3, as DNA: TGTGCCAGCAGCGGAGGGGGTATCGAGCAGTACTTC.

The CDR3 DNA sequence: TGTGCCAGCAGCCAGGGGAGGGCGGGCCGAAACATTCAGTACTTC. Translating it yields CASSQGRAGRNIQYF. This sequence joins TRBV14 and TRBJ2-4, with 7 bases matching TRBD2. The CDR3 totals 15 residues. V gave up 3 bases and J gave up 6 bases; unmatched junction bases: 8. Germline lookup yields CDR1 SGHDN and CDR2 FVKESK.

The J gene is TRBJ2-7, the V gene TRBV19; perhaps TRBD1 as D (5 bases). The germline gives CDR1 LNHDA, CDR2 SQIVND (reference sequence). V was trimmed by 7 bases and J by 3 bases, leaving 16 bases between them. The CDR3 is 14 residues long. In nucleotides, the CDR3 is TGTGCCAGTAAGGTTAGCAGGGTGGACTACGAGCAGTACTTC. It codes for CASKVSRVDYEQYF.

CDR3 loop: CASSNGTVPYEQYF. CDR3 DNA: TGTGCCAGCTCCAACGGGACAGTCCCCTACGAGCAGTACTTC. The chain combines TRBV9 with TRBJ2-7; TRBD1 matches at 7 bases. Germline assignment: CDR1 SGDLS and CDR2 YYNGEE. There are 14 residues in the CDR3. The V and J ends lost 7 bases and 2 bases, in that order; junction bases with no gene match: 9.